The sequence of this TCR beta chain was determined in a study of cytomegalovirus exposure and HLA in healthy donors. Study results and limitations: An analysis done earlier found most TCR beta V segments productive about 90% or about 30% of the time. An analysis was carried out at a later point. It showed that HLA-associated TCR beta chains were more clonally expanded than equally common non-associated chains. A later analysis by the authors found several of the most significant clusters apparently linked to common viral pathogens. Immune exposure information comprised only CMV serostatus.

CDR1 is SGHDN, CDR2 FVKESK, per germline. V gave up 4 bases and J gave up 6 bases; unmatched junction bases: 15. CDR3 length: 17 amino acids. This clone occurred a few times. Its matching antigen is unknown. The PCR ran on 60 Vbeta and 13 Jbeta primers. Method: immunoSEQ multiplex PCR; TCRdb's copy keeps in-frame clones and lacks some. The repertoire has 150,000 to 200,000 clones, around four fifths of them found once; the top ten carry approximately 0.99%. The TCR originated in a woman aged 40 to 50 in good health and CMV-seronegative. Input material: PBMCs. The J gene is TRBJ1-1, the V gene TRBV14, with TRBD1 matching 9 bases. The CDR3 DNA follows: TGTGCCAGCAGCCGCGACTCGGACAGGGGCAGGTTGTCTGAAGCTTTCTTT. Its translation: CASSRDSDRGRLSEAFF.